This T cell receptor (beta chain) stems from a study of beta chain features in type 1 diabetes. The CDR3 runs to 15 residues. CDR1 and CDR2 from the germline V gene are SEHNR and FQNEAQ (reference sequence). V dropped 6 bases and J dropped 3 bases, with 16 bases sitting between them. Since all of the isolated RNA was reverse transcribed, expressed TCRB transcripts were what got sequenced. Repertoires were generated with immunoSEQ multiplex PCR, while TCRdb's copy carries only in-frame clones and drops some. Of 360,000 or so clones in the sample, 15% to 20% were seen once. Specimen: naive CD4+ T cells from blood. The rearrangement links TRBV7-9 to TRBJ2-3; TRBD2 is a possible D gene (7 bases). This receptor was taken from a young woman in good health. This chain's CDR3 is CASRQLGGRTDTQYF. Written as DNA, the CDR3 is TGTGCCAGCAGACAATTGGGGGGGCGTACAGATACGCAGTATTTT.